This TCR beta chain was sequenced in a study of cytomegalovirus exposure and HLA in healthy donors (dated by TCRdb to the late 2010s). Background for the entire study: According to an earlier analysis of a few hundred of the donors, roughly 180 million T cells yielded over 100 million unique TCR beta sequences and around 280 Gb of sequence data. Approximately 330 gigabases of sequencing data and around 80 million unique TCR sequences made up an early release that covered fewer than 650 HLA-typed donors. Of the 398 genotyped donors, 75% to 85% were placed in the genetic ancestry cluster associated with self-reported Caucasian donors. The aim of the study was to test whether cataloging public T cell receptors could identify signatures of past pathogen exposure. Using immunosequencing, the study profiled T cell repertoires from 500 to 800 subjects and related those repertoires to cytomegalovirus serostatus. In addition to the first cohort of approximately 650 subjects, a separate validation cohort of 130 or so different subjects was used. To predict cytomegalovirus infection status, the study combined high-throughput TCR immunosequencing, statistical association of individual TCRs with disease status, and machine learning. A later analysis re-analyzed previously published TCR beta repertoires from approximately 700 donors and added high-resolution HLA genotyping to study TCR occurrence patterns. In the later analysis, no new phenotypic data were used to find candidate immune exposures; instead, reliance was placed on TCR beta sequences and their occurrence across donors. To decide whether each TCR beta V gene segment behaved as functional or pseudogenic, an earlier analysis of 587 of the donors relied on high-throughput TCR beta sequencing. Alongside the repertoire data, information on donor age, sex, ethnicity and CMV serostatus was compiled. In a later genetic analysis, genome-wide SNP genotypes for 398 of the 666 donors were used, and that subset was treated as a discovery cohort. All discovery cohort repertoires had been generated on a single sequencing platform. Both class I and class II loci were covered by HLA typing, at four-digit resolution. Typing coverage differed by locus: A, B, C, DRB1 and DQB1 were typed in roughly 629-640 donors, DQA1 in 522, DPA1 in 600 to 610, and DPB1 in 400 to 490. About five DR-DQ haplotypes were treated as single units for association and clustering because of strong linkage in the cohort. Among some 400 genotyped donors of the cohort, an average of approximately 200,000 unique TCR beta nucleotide sequences was sequenced per donor, of which roughly 17% were non-productive.

Paper-wide results and their limitations: The study listed 164 TCR beta chains as associated with cytomegalovirus. The authors suggested that the approach could potentially be extended to other disease states and immunological phenotypes. Broadly in line with IMGT annotations, most TCR beta V segments showed up in productive rearrangements about 87% or about 30% of the time in an earlier analysis of several hundred of the donors. Approximately 16 rarely observed V segments, including chromosome 9 orphons, were excluded from the earlier analysis of some 590 of the donors because counts were too low. A later analysis reported that several top co-occurrence clusters appeared linked to parvovirus B19, influenza, CMV and Epstein-Barr virus. A later analysis found that most CMV-associated TCR beta chains appeared HLA-restricted, with HLA associations seemingly driven largely by CMV exposure. When HLA alleles, especially DR and DQ, strongly co-occurred, attributing TCR associations to individual alleles was difficult. The sequencing pipeline was judged likely to have produced a cluster of highly shared sequence variants as a technical artifact. A later genetic analysis reported fewer N-insertions in productive TCRs among donors in an Asian-associated ancestry cluster than the roughly 640-donor mean. A later analysis associated 16,951 TCR beta sequences with specific HLA alleles at a false discovery rate of 0.05. While some public TCRs were present in many individuals, most TCR sequences turned up only very rarely across donors. A later analysis found that HLA-associated TCR beta chains were more clonally expanded and had lower generation probabilities than equally common non-associated chains. Cytomegalovirus status was reported to be diagnosed by the classifier with high specificity and sensitivity in both the original and validation cohorts. In a later genetic analysis, a missense DCLRE1C variant was associated with V-gene and J-gene trimming of TCR beta chains, and the association was replicated in an independent cohort. Immune exposure information for the cohort was limited to CMV serostatus. In vitro tests confirmed that a few of the cytomegalovirus-associated TCR beta chains recognize cytomegalovirus antigens. The presence/absence analyses assumed that sequencing depth was roughly uniform across donors, and that assumption may not be true. A further reported finding was that TCR beta sequences accurately predicted the HLA-A and HLA-B alleles for most subjects in the first cohort. Only TCR beta chains were sequenced in this cohort, and the absence of alpha or paired-chain data limited detectable features. A later analysis found that TCR association rates varied across HLA loci, with DRB1 alleles showing the most associated TCRs and HLA-C alleles the fewest. Correlated functional status among segregating V segments might be attributable to linkage disequilibrium, but an unknown experimental factor could not be ruled out. Because the 87-base-pair reads could not distinguish some IMGT-functional V segments, including TRBV6-2 and TRBV6-3, those segments were excluded. HLA typing was unavailable for some donors at each locus, so association tests used only the typed subset.

In total, around 600 healthy bone marrow donors made up the cohort. Cohort members were all nominally healthy when sampled, although unrecorded immune exposures were likely present. The donor tested CMV seronegative, placing the donor among the 350 to 400 seronegative members of the cohort. A peripheral blood sample was provided by each donor, and peripheral blood mononuclear cells were used for TCR beta sequencing. The Qiagen DNeasy Blood Extraction Kit was used to extract genomic DNA from the blood cell samples. CDR3 length: 12 amino acids, cysteine to phenylalanine. Here the CDR3 DNA is all that survives: 36 bases in frame from base 1. V and J are truncated by 1 base and 5 bases respectively, leaving an intervening sequence of 9 bases. CDR1 and CDR2, looked up from the germline V gene (reference sequence), are GTSNPN and SVGIG. About this clone itself: This receptor's antigen is unknown. No qualities accompany the bases; no much larger clone lies one base away.

Libraries came from the immunoSEQ multiplex PCR assay. A mixture of 60 forward primers for TCR Vbeta segments and 13 reverse primers for TCR Jbeta segments was used in the multiplex PCR. The CDR3 region of rearranged TCR beta genes was amplified from genomic DNA by a multiplex PCR assay. Amplified TCR beta libraries were sequenced as 87-base-pair reads on the Illumina HiSeq System. The paper's data handling went like this. Across the 670 or so repertoires, a later analysis counted about 81 million unique TCR beta chains, roughly 11 million of which were shared by at least two donors. Raw reads were error-corrected and collapsed into unique sequences by a nearest-neighbor algorithm in which closely related sequences were merged to remove PCR and sequencing errors. CDR3 sequences were aligned to IMGT reference sequences to assign V, D and J gene segments. For a sequence to be retained, a match of at least six nucleotides was required to both a V gene segment and a J gene segment. Rearrangements were called productive when the CDR3 lacked stop codons and stayed in frame with V and J; all others were non-productive. Following IMGT convention, CDR3 was defined as the stretch from the second conserved V-encoded cysteine up to the conserved J-encoded phenylalanine. Sequences without an unambiguous match to a single V gene segment were excluded from the earlier analysis of 450 to 750 of the donors. An earlier analysis of 450 to 650 of the donors called V segments functional above 56.7% productive rearrangements and segregating when the between-donor standard deviation exceeded 5%. A statistical classification framework was built to diagnose cytomegalovirus status from the catalog of TCR beta chain sequences. In a later analysis, V and J genes were assigned by comparing TCR nucleotide sequences against IMGT/GENE-DB human TR gene sequences. Using the TCRdist pipeline, a later analysis assigned CDR3 sequences along with most-parsimonious VDJ recombination scenarios. In a later analysis, each TCR beta chain was defined by its CDR3 amino acid sequence together with its V-gene family, and reads lacking a unique V-gene family were excluded. A later analysis removed 550 to 700 highly shared, low-generation-probability nucleotide sequences to deal with suspected cross-contamination and a sequencing artifact. In a later analysis, a clonal expansion index for each public chain was calculated from normalized within-repertoire ranks of inferred template counts. Generation probabilities in a later analysis came from a VDJ recombination model fitted to out-of-frame rearrangements, and those results were checked against IGoR. In a later analysis, TCR-TCR, TCR-HLA and TCR-CMV co-occurrence was scored with hypergeometric tests, and a repertoire-size bias correction was applied to TCR pairs. In a later analysis, false discovery rates were estimated by permuting HLA or CMV assignments 20 times. In a later analysis, co-occurring TCRs were grouped with DBSCAN, and TCRdist sequence similarity was added when clustering was performed within HLA-allele-positive subsets. Repertoires with fewer than 30,000 or more than 120,000 public chains, plus five repertoires with anomalous nucleotide sharing, were excluded from co-occurrence clustering. TCRdb holds this immuneACCESS table with in-frame rearrangements only. Some clones are missing; in checked studies, unresolved V genes explain under half, and the rest has no known cause. V, J and clone size reflect that table, while D and trimming were determined from the DNA. This sample lists approximately 160,000 clones; 60% to 80% were detected once. The top ten clonotypes cover roughly 5% of the sample.

The chain is encoded by TRBV30 joined to TRBJ2-7; the D gene assignment is ambiguous. Source material: PBMCs. This TCR was sampled from a male donor in good health and CMV-seronegative. The CDR3 protein sequence reads: CAWSGPGNEQYF. The bases are TGTGCCTGGAGTGGACCAGGTAACGAGCAGTACTTC.